This is a list of T cell receptor beta chains from one sample in a study of blood T cell repertoires in COVID-19. Measured with immunoSEQ multiplex PCR; TCRdb has only the in-frame clones, and not every one. The data hold about 300,000 clones, with 70% to 90% observed a single time. Sequencing was carried out using PBMCs or T cells enriched from blood (not recorded which). The source of these receptors is a woman under 30 who had recovered from COVID-19. Each CDR3 is given with its conserved first and last residue. D genes are given only for firm matches. Expanded clones are given a class, and other clones once, few, many or no size at all.

j_call d_call cdr3_length clone_size v_call cdr3_nt cdr3_aa
TRBJ1-5 TRBD1 13 NA TRBV2 TGTGCCAGCAGCCGGGACAGTAATCAGCCCCAGCATTTT CASSRDSNQPQHF
TRBJ1-3 NA 16 NA TRBV7-6 TGTGCCAGCAGCTTAGAACCAGGTCCCCCTGGAAACACCATATATTTT CASSLEPGPPGNTIYF
TRBJ2-1 TRBD2 16 NA TRBV13 TGTGCCAGCAGCCTGGGGGCTAGCGGGAGGAGGAATGAGCAGTTCTTC CASSLGASGRRNEQFF
TRBJ2-2 NA 11 NA TRBV19 TGTGCCTCGGTGAACACCGGGGAGCTGTTTTTT CASVNTGELFF
TRBJ1-5 NA 13 NA TRBV4-1 TGCGCCAGCAGCCAAGCCTTGAATCAGCCCCAGCATTTT CASSQALNQPQHF
TRBJ2-3 NA 15 NA TRBV5-1 TGCGCCAGCAGCTTGGTGGGGCCTGGCACAGATACGCAGTATTTT CASSLVGPGTDTQYF
TRBJ2-5 NA 15 NA TRBV7-6 TGTGCCAGCAGTCGGGGGGCAGGGGTCCAAGAGACCCAGTACTTC CASSRGAGVQETQYF
TRBJ2-1 TRBD1 17 NA TRBV24-1 TGTGCCACCAGTGTCTATGCCCCGGGACAGGGTTCGAATGAGCAGTTCTTC CATSVYAPGQGSNEQFF
TRBJ2-7 TRBD1 12 NA TRBV10-3 TGTGCCATCAGCCCGGGACAGTACGAGCAGTACTTC CAISPGQYEQYF
TRBJ1-2 TRBD1 14 once TRBV5-8 TGTGCCAGCAGCCGCACAGGGGGTGGCTATGGCTACACCTTC CASSRTGGGYGYTF
TRBJ1-2 NA 14 NA TRBV27 TGTGCCAGCAGTACCCGGGACTCCTTTTGGGGCTACACCTTC CASSTRDSFWGYTF
TRBJ2-7 TRBD2 16 NA TRBV3-1/TRBV3-2 TGTGCCAGCAGCCAAGGACTAGCGGAGATGGGAGGCGAGCAGTACTTC CASSQGLAEMGGEQYF
TRBJ1-1 TRBD1 15 NA TRBV4-1 TGCGCCAGCAGCCAGAGGGCAGGGGGGTCATATGAAGCTTTCTTT CASSQRAGGSYEAFF
TRBJ2-7 TRBD1 15 NA TRBV27 TGTGCCAGCAGAAGAAGACAGGGCCCAAACGGAGAGCAGTACTTC CASRRRQGPNGEQYF
TRBJ1-1 NA 14 once TRBV5-1 TGCGCCAGCAGCTTGTATCGGGGAGGGACTGAAGCTTTCTTT CASSLYRGGTEAFF
TRBJ2-3 TRBD2 17 NA TRBV5-1 TGCGCCAGCAGCTTAGGCTTAGCGGGGGGGACCACAGATACGCAGTATTTT CASSLGLAGGTTDTQYF
TRBJ2-5 TRBD2 16 NA TRBV4-1 TGCGCCAGCAGCCAGGGTAGCGGGGACCCCCAAGAGACCCAGTACTTC CASSQGSGDPQETQYF
TRBJ2-4 TRBD1 16 once TRBV9 TGTGCCAGCAGCGTACACGGACAGGGATCTGTGAACATTCAGTACTTC CASSVHGQGSVNIQYF
TRBJ2-5 NA 16 NA TRBV7-9 TGTGCCAGCAGCTTAATTGAAGGGGCCCGTCCTTGGACCCAGTACTTC CASSLIEGARPWTQYF
TRBJ2-1 NA 17 NA TRBV9 TGTGCCAGCAGCGAGGGAGACTTCCGTAGCTCCTACAATGAGCAGTTCTTC CASSEGDFRSSYNEQFF
TRBJ1-2 NA 16 NA TRBV7-8 TGTGCCAGCAGCTCCAAGTGGTTCAACTCTACTTATGGCTACACCTTC CASSSKWFNSTYGYTF
TRBJ2-3 TRBD2 17 NA TRBV7-8 TGTGCCAGCAGCTTAGCGGGGAGCGGGAAAGGCACAGATACGCAGTATTTT CASSLAGSGKGTDTQYF
TRBJ2-5 NA 17 NA TRBV9 TGTGCCAGCAGCGTAGGGTTAAATTGGAGGGACCCAGAGACCCAGTACTTC CASSVGLNWRDPETQYF
TRBJ2-1 NA 15 NA TRBV12-5 TGTGCTAGTGGGCCTACAGGGACTATTGGAGATGAGCAGTTCTTC CASGPTGTIGDEQFF
TRBJ1-2 NA 12 NA TRBV11-2 TGTGCCAGCAGCTTGGCATTGTGGGGCTACACCTTC CASSLALWGYTF
TRBJ1-3 NA 17 once TRBV3-1/TRBV3-2 TGTGCCAGCAGCCCTTCCGGGGGAGGGGGTCGTGGAAACACCATATATTTT CASSPSGGGGRGNTIYF
TRBJ2-7 NA 16 NA TRBV6-1 TGTGCCAGCAGTGATACTGGAGCAGCGATAATCTACGAGCAGTACTTC CASSDTGAAIIYEQYF
TRBJ2-1 NA 15 NA TRBV28 TGTGCCAGCAGTGGGGTCCGGAGGGTTGGCAATGAGCAGTTCTTC CASSGVRRVGNEQFF
TRBJ1-2 NA 13 few TRBV28 TGTGCCAGCAGTTTCCGTTCTTCGGGTGGCTACACCTTC CASSFRSSGGYTF
TRBJ1-3 NA 16 NA TRBV5-1 TGCGCCAGCAGCCCCCGTCGACTGACCTCTGGAAACACCATATATTTT CASSPRRLTSGNTIYF
TRBJ1-1 NA 14 NA TRBV28 TGTGCCAGCAGTTTCCCAGGGGCCAACACTGAAGCTTTCTTT CASSFPGANTEAFF
TRBJ2-7 TRBD2 17 NA TRBV23-1 TGCGCCAGCAGTCAACATTTCAAGCGGGGGGACTCCTACGAGCAGTACTTC CASSQHFKRGDSYEQYF